These T cell receptor beta chains were read from a single sample in a study of shared clonotypes between healthy human individuals. The repertoire was sequenced with immunoSEQ multiplex PCR; TCRdb's copy has only in-frame clones and lacks some. The repertoire consists of some 380,000 clones, with 95% to 97% occurring once and the leading ten covering 0.32%. The specimen was memory CD8+ T cells sorted from blood. Source of these receptors: a man aged 25-40 years in good health. CDR3s include the opening cysteine and the closing phenylalanine or tryptophan. The D gene is left open where the match is weak.

D: TRBD1; J: TRBJ1-3; V: TRBV11-2; CDR3: CASSAGTGGNTIYF; DNA: TGTGCCAGCAGCGCCGGGACAGGGGGAAACACCATATATTTT
D: TRBD2; J: TRBJ2-1; V: TRBV28; CDR3: CASSYPPPGPHGLAGEHNEQFF; DNA: TGTGCCAGCAGTTACCCACCTCCGGGACCCCATGGACTAGCGGGAGAGCACAATGAGCAGTTCTTC
D: -; J: TRBJ2-2; V: TRBV28; CDR3: CASSLQGNTGELFF; DNA: TGTGCCAGCAGTTTACAGGGGAACACCGGGGAGCTGTTTTTT
D: -; J: TRBJ2-5; V: TRBV7-2; CDR3: CASSLALSSGRGQETQYF; DNA: TGTGCCAGCAGCTTAGCGTTGAGTAGTGGCAGGGGCCAAGAGACCCAGTACTTC
D: TRBD1; J: TRBJ1-4; V: TRBV6-1; CDR3: CASIDRGGNEKLFF; DNA: TGTGCCAGCATCGACAGGGGGGGTAATGAAAAACTGTTTTTT
D: -; J: TRBJ2-1; V: TRBV11-2; CDR3: CASSLSSSSWEQFF; DNA: TGTGCCAGCAGCTTATCATCTAGTAGCTGGGAGCAGTTCTTC
D: -; J: TRBJ2-7; V: TRBV1; CDR3: CTSSQTPRDTGHEQYF; DNA: TGCACCAGCAGCCAAACCCCCCGCGACACGGGCCACGAGCAGTACTTC
D: TRBD1; J: TRBJ1-1; V: TRBV27; CDR3: CASSTWTGVNTEAFF; DNA: TGTGCCAGCAGTACTTGGACAGGGGTGAACACTGAAGCTTTCTTT
D: -; J: TRBJ2-7; V: TRBV9; CDR3: CASSATSGYNTYEQYF; DNA: TGTGCCAGCAGCGCCACGTCAGGGTATAATACCTACGAGCAGTACTTC
D: -; J: TRBJ1-4; V: TRBV9; CDR3: CASSVDGRNEKLFF; DNA: TGTGCCAGCAGCGTAGACGGGAGAAATGAAAAACTGTTTTTT
D: -; J: TRBJ2-7; V: TRBV6-6; CDR3: CASSYSLQRAYEQYF; DNA: TGTGCCAGCAGTTACTCGCTTCAGCGGGCTTACGAGCAGTACTTC
D: TRBD2; J: TRBJ2-1; V: TRBV19; CDR3: CASSIWGLAGEGDEQFF; DNA: TGTGCCAGTAGTATTTGGGGACTAGCGGGAGAGGGCGATGAGCAGTTCTTC
D: TRBD2; J: TRBJ2-7; V: TRBV9; CDR3: CASSSGTSGTYEQYF; DNA: TGTGCCAGCAGCTCCGGGACTAGCGGGACCTACGAGCAGTACTTC
D: TRBD1; J: TRBJ2-3; V: TRBV10-1; CDR3: CASSEPGQGGDTQYF; DNA: TGCGCCAGCAGTGAGCCGGGACAGGGAGGAGATACGCAGTATTTT
D: -; J: TRBJ2-7; V: TRBV19; CDR3: CASSKGAFYEQYF; DNA: TGTGCCAGTAGTAAAGGGGCATTCTACGAGCAGTACTTC
D: TRBD2; J: TRBJ2-5; V: TRBV29-1; CDR3: CSVEGSTSGTQETQYF; DNA: TGCAGCGTTGAAGGTTCCACTAGCGGGACACAAGAGACCCAGTACTTC
D: -; J: TRBJ1-2; V: TRBV7-2; CDR3: CASSADPYGYTF; DNA: TGTGCCAGCAGCGCCGACCCGTATGGCTACACCTTC
D: -; J: TRBJ1-4; V: TRBV9; CDR3: CASSNGGGNEKLFF; DNA: TGTGCCAGCAGCAACGGCGGGGGGAATGAAAAACTGTTTTTT
D: TRBD2; J: TRBJ2-7; V: TRBV10-3; CDR3: CAISESPSGLYEQYF; DNA: TGTGCCATCAGTGAGTCGCCTAGCGGACTATACGAGCAGTACTTC
D: TRBD2; J: TRBJ2-3; V: TRBV5-1; CDR3: CASSLNSLTSGITDTQYF; DNA: TGCGCCAGCAGCTTAAACAGTCTGACTAGCGGGATCACAGATACGCAGTATTTT
D: TRBD2; J: TRBJ2-2; V: TRBV5-1; CDR3: CASSSSGSDTGELFF; DNA: TGCGCCAGCAGCTCTAGCGGGAGCGACACCGGGGAGCTGTTTTTT
D: TRBD2; J: TRBJ2-7; V: TRBV28; CDR3: CASSFSGTSIYEQYF; DNA: TGTGCCAGCAGTTTCTCCGGGACTAGTATATACGAGCAGTACTTC
D: -; J: TRBJ2-7; V: TRBV18; CDR3: CASSPRPPYEQYF; DNA: TGTGCCAGCTCACCACGACCCCCCTACGAGCAGTACTTC
D: -; J: TRBJ2-7; V: TRBV27; CDR3: CASSEGGAQYF; DNA: TGTGCCAGCAGTGAAGGTGGGGCGCAGTACTTC
D: TRBD1; J: TRBJ2-2; V: TRBV6-5; CDR3: CASSYLDRDTGELFF; DNA: TGTGCCAGCAGTTACCTCGACAGGGACACCGGGGAGCTGTTTTTT